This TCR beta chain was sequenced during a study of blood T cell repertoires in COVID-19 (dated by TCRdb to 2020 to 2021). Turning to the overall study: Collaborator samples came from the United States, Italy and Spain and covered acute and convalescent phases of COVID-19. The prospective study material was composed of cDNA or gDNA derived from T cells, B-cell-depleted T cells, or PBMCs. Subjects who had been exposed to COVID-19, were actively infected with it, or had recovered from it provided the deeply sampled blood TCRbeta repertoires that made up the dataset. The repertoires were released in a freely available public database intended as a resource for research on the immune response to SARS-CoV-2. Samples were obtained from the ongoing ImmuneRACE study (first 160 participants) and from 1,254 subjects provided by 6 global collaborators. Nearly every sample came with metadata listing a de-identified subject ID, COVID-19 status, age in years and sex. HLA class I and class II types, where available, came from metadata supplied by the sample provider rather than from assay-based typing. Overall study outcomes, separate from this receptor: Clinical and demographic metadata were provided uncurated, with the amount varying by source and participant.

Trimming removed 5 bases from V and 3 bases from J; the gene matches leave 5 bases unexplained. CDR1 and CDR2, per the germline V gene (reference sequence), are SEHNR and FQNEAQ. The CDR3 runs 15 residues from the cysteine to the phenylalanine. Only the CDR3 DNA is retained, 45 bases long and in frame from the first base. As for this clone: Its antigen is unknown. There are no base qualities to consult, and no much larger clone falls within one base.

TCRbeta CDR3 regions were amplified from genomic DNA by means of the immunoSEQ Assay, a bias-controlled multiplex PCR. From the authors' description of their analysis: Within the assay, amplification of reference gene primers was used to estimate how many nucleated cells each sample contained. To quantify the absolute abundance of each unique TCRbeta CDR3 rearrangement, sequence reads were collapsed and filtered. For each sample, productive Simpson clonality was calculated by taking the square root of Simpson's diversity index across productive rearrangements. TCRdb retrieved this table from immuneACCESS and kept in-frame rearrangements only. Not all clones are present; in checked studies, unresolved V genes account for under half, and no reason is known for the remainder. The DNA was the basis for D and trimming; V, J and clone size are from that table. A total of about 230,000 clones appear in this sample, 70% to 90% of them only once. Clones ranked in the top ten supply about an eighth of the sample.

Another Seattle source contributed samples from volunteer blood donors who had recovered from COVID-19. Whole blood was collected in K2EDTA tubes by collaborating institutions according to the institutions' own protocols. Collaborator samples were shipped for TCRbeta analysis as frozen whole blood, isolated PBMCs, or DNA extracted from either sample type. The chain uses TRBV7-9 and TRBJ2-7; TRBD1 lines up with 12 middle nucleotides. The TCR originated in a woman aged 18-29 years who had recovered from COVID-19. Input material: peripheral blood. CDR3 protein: CASSEGTGGGYEQYF. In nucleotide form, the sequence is TGTGCCAGCAGCGAAGGGACAGGGGGCGGCTACGAGCAGTACTTC.